The sequence of this T cell receptor beta chain was determined in a study of blood T cell repertoires in COVID-19. Background on the study: The United States, Italy and Spain provided the acute and convalescent COVID-19 samples. Sources were T cells, B-cell-depleted T cells, or PBMCs; the material itself was cDNA or gDNA.

This CDR3 spans 16 amino acids. CDR1 MDHEN and CDR2 SYDVKM come from the germline V gene. Trimming left V 1 base short and J 0 bases short, with 10 bases between. Original processing methods: Estimation of nucleated cell counts was performed using reference gene primer amplification. Some clones are missing from TCRdb's copy, which holds only in-frame ones; the method was immunoSEQ multiplex PCR. The V and J calls and clone size are taken from that table; D and trimming were inferred from the DNA. The data contain about 52,000 clones, about 90% of them singletons. The chain links TRBV28 to TRBJ2-1, with a tentative D call TRBD2 (6 bases). The sequence came from a man at least 80 years old with active or convalescent COVID-19. Sequencing used peripheral blood. CDR3 sequence: CASSLSVGGSYNEQFF. The CDR3 DNA is TGTGCCAGCAGTTTATCCGTCGGGGGCTCCTACAATGAGCAGTTCTTC.